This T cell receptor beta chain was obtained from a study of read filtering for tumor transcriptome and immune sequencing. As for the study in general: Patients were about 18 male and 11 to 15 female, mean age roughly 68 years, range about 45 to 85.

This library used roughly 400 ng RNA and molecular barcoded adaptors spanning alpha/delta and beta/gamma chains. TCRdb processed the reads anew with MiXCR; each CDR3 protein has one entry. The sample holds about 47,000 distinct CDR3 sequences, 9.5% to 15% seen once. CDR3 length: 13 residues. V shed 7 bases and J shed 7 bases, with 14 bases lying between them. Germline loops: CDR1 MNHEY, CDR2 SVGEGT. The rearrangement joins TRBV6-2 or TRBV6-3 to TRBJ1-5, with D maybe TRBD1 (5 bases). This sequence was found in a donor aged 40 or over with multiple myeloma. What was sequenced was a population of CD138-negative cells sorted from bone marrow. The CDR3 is CASTRDLRQPQHF. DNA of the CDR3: TGTGCCAGCACCCGGGACCTTCGCCAGCCCCAGCATTTT.